The rows below give T cell receptor beta chains drawn from one sample of a study of blood T cell repertoires in COVID-19. Measured with immunoSEQ multiplex PCR; TCRdb has only the in-frame clones, and not every one. The sample holds approximately 210,000 clones, roughly nine tenths seen once. Sequencing used peripheral blood. Receptors were obtained from a man aged 30 to 39 with acute or convalescent COVID-19. CDR3s include the opening cysteine and the closing phenylalanine or tryptophan. The size entry is marked missing in some rows and otherwise reads once, few, many or a size class.

v_call: TRBV6-5
clone_size: NA
j_call: TRBJ2-1
cdr3_aa: CASSYASPVTYEQFF

v_call: TRBV7-9
clone_size: NA
j_call: TRBJ2-7
cdr3_aa: CASSSPGSSYEQYF

v_call: TRBV29-1
clone_size: few
j_call: TRBJ2-7
cdr3_aa: CSVEYRVAAGGHFGCDEQYF

v_call: TRBV18
clone_size: NA
j_call: TRBJ1-2
cdr3_aa: CASSPRTRNYGYTF

v_call: TRBV3-1/TRBV3-2
clone_size: NA
j_call: TRBJ2-3
cdr3_aa: CASTLRGGAGDTQYF

v_call: TRBV7-6
clone_size: NA
j_call: TRBJ1-6
cdr3_aa: CASSIGTLNNSPLHF

v_call: TRBV28
clone_size: NA
j_call: TRBJ1-3
cdr3_aa: CASSLMSRDTIYF

v_call: TRBV7-6
clone_size: few
j_call: TRBJ2-7
cdr3_aa: CASSLIRRDHPYEQYF

v_call: TRBV28
clone_size: NA
j_call: TRBJ2-3
cdr3_aa: CASSLFGASGSLDTQYF

v_call: TRBV28
clone_size: NA
j_call: TRBJ2-3
cdr3_aa: CASRDRAAQYF

v_call: TRBV3-1/TRBV3-2
clone_size: NA
j_call: TRBJ2-2
cdr3_aa: CASSHGLTGELFF

v_call: TRBV11-2
clone_size: NA
j_call: TRBJ1-6
cdr3_aa: CASSLGGLLNSPLHF

v_call: TRBV29-1
clone_size: NA
j_call: TRBJ2-3
cdr3_aa: CSAKWTGTDTQYF

v_call: TRBV2
clone_size: NA
j_call: TRBJ1-5
cdr3_aa: CASTLQGGSNQPQHF

v_call: TRBV5-1
clone_size: NA
j_call: TRBJ2-7
cdr3_aa: CASSPSGQGAYEQYF

v_call: TRBV28
clone_size: NA
j_call: TRBJ1-3
cdr3_aa: CASTGTGGSNTIYF

v_call: TRBV6-5
clone_size: NA
j_call: TRBJ1-2
cdr3_aa: CASSYSPGGPYGYTF

v_call: TRBV28
clone_size: NA
j_call: TRBJ2-5
cdr3_aa: CASSLWGRGYQETQYF

v_call: TRBV7-2
clone_size: NA
j_call: TRBJ1-2
cdr3_aa: CASSPTLNYGYTF

v_call: TRBV6-1
clone_size: NA
j_call: TRBJ2-3
cdr3_aa: CASSDRAGRTDTQYF

v_call: TRBV28
clone_size: NA
j_call: TRBJ1-2
cdr3_aa: CASSSQGRGYTF

v_call: TRBV27
clone_size: NA
j_call: TRBJ2-7
cdr3_aa: CASGGGNSYEQYF

v_call: TRBV30
clone_size: NA
j_call: TRBJ2-7
cdr3_aa: CAWSRDRGAEQYF

v_call: TRBV9
clone_size: once
j_call: TRBJ2-2
cdr3_aa: CASSVRSGFTGELFF

v_call: TRBV6-6
clone_size: NA
j_call: TRBJ2-7
cdr3_aa: CASSPGQGKGEQYF

v_call: TRBV5-6
clone_size: once
j_call: TRBJ1-2
cdr3_aa: CASSLRRGLEYYGYTF

v_call: TRBV18
clone_size: NA
j_call: TRBJ2-1
cdr3_aa: CASSLGSGSNEQFF

v_call: TRBV30
clone_size: NA
j_call: TRBJ2-7
cdr3_aa: CAWSHTRTVSYEQYF

v_call: TRBV14
clone_size: NA
j_call: TRBJ2-1
cdr3_aa: CASSQALHNEQFF

v_call: TRBV15
clone_size: NA
j_call: TRBJ2-1
cdr3_aa: CATSRGRPASYNEQFF

v_call: TRBV6-5
clone_size: few
j_call: TRBJ2-7
cdr3_aa: CASRPVGLARYEQYF

v_call: TRBV5-1
clone_size: once
j_call: TRBJ2-5
cdr3_aa: CASSLVWGRKETQYF

v_call: TRBV28
clone_size: NA
j_call: TRBJ2-1
cdr3_aa: CASSSTLKFF

v_call: TRBV24-1
clone_size: NA
j_call: TRBJ2-4
cdr3_aa: CATSERQGAKNIQYF

v_call: TRBV11-2
clone_size: NA
j_call: TRBJ2-1
cdr3_aa: CASSLRDRANEQFF

v_call: TRBV19
clone_size: NA
j_call: TRBJ2-3
cdr3_aa: CASRLIAGADTQYF

v_call: TRBV9
clone_size: NA
j_call: TRBJ2-1
cdr3_aa: CASSGDNYNEQFF

v_call: TRBV15
clone_size: NA
j_call: TRBJ2-2
cdr3_aa: CATSSWRQGSVGELFF

v_call: TRBV3-1/TRBV3-2
clone_size: NA
j_call: TRBJ2-5
cdr3_aa: CASSQVAQGAGETQYF

v_call: TRBV5-1
clone_size: once
j_call: TRBJ1-2
cdr3_aa: CASSPDRYGYTF

v_call: TRBV11-2
clone_size: once
j_call: TRBJ2-7
cdr3_aa: CASSPRTGSTYEQYF

v_call: TRBV6-1
clone_size: NA
j_call: TRBJ2-7
cdr3_aa: CASSEMDTAYEQYF

v_call: TRBV18
clone_size: NA
j_call: TRBJ1-2
cdr3_aa: CASSQNGQGGGYTF

v_call: TRBV27
clone_size: few
j_call: TRBJ2-1
cdr3_aa: CASSRGTGGKYEQFF

v_call: TRBV19
clone_size: NA
j_call: TRBJ2-7
cdr3_aa: CARTNAYEQYF

v_call: TRBV5-1
clone_size: once
j_call: TRBJ1-4
cdr3_aa: CASSFTGLNEKLFF

v_call: TRBV29-1
clone_size: NA
j_call: TRBJ2-1
cdr3_aa: CSVVGLYNEQFF

v_call: TRBV7-3
clone_size: NA
j_call: TRBJ2-1
cdr3_aa: CASSSGWEGEQFF

v_call: TRBV6-6
clone_size: NA
j_call: TRBJ2-3
cdr3_aa: CASRRLADLRGTDTQYF

v_call: TRBV24-1
clone_size: NA
j_call: TRBJ2-7
cdr3_aa: CATSDLNDRASSYEQYF

v_call: TRBV19
clone_size: NA
j_call: TRBJ1-6
cdr3_aa: CASSRKTGTPNSPLHF

v_call: TRBV5-1
clone_size: NA
j_call: TRBJ2-3
cdr3_aa: CASSSGPTSTDTQYF

v_call: TRBV7-2
clone_size: NA
j_call: TRBJ2-7
cdr3_aa: CASSHRTSGFIEQYF

v_call: TRBV7-2
clone_size: NA
j_call: TRBJ2-3
cdr3_aa: CASSYGTSGGYTDTQYF